The clone carrying this T cell receptor beta chain appeared a single time. Cells sorted as Tregs were CD4+, CD25+ and CD127-/low. One entry per CDR3 protein, called by TCRdb with MiXCR from the 5' RACE reads. This sample yields approximately 10,000 distinct CDR3 sequences, of which more than 20% are seen a single time; 3.2% belongs to the top ten. This CDR3 contains 14 residues. V was clipped by 8 bases and J by 5 bases; unmatched bases: 9. Germline CDR1 is SNHLY and CDR2 is FYNNEI. The chain has TRBV2 and TRBJ2-7; TRBD1 matches at 10 bases. This receptor was taken from a female donor with breast cancer. The sample taken for sequencing was Tregs sorted from blood. The CDR3 DNA follows: TGTGCCAGCCTCGACAGGGGGCGCAAGGACGAGCAGTACTTC. Its translation: CASLDRGRKDEQYF.